The clone carrying this T cell receptor beta chain was seen only a few times. Its antigen is unidentified. Clones were read by immunoSEQ multiplex PCR, and TCRdb kept only the in-frame ones, dropping some. The sample has 30,000 or so clones, about 63% seen once. This entry belongs to a study of vaccination effects on CD4 cells after COVID-19. Overall study results and limits: Convalescent patients were few in the study, and early post-infection timepoints were absent. Marked clonal contraction was seen late after vaccination (in both infection- and vaccine-induced clones).

Ahead of sequencing, the ViraFEST assay grew antigen-specific CD4+ T cells using viral peptide pools. Culturing for around eleven days preceded CD4+ T cell isolation. Cultures of under 2.5 million PBMC per well contained about 11 IU/ml IL-2 plus 10 ug/ml peptides. Days 3 and 7 saw half the medium replaced with IL-2 medium. The TCR originated in a human donor who received a COVID-19 vaccine. The source was CD4+ T cells from PBMCs cultured with HCoV-229E spike peptides, collected before COVID-19 vaccination.

The CDR3 DNA is TGCGCCAGCAGCTCGGGACAGGGGTGGGATGGCTACACCTTC. Amino acid sequence: CASSSGQGWDGYTF. This sequence joins TRBV5-1 and TRBJ1-2, with TRBD1 matching 10 bases. CDR3 length: 14 residues. Per germline, CDR1 SGHRS and CDR2 YFSETQ. V dropped 3 bases and J dropped 6; count of bases not matched to a gene: 5. The full variable domain, its missing parts supplied by reference TRBV5-1 and TRBJ1-2, is KAGVTQTPRYLIKTRGQQVTLSCSPISGHRSVSWYQQTPGQGLQFLFEYFSETQRNKGNFPGRFSGRQFSNSRSEMNVSTLELGDSALYLCASSSGQGWDGYTFGSGTRLTVV.